One T cell receptor (beta chain) is described in this entry. The antigen remains unidentified. The sample is drawn from a study of early stage breast cancer tumors. About the research overall: Among roughly twelve ER+/PR+/HER2- tumors, eight were ductal, four lobular.

The V and J ends lost 4 bases and 4 bases, in that order; junction bases with no gene match: 3. Germline V gene lookup returns CDR1 MGHRA and CDR2 YSYEKL. The CDR3 is 14 residues long. Broader study findings: In 14 of 16 patients, blood comparison separated tumor from normal breast.

Each sample had two DNA replicates, about 0.47 ug blood or around 1.4 ug tissue. The repertoire was sequenced with immunoSEQ multiplex PCR; TCRdb's copy has only in-frame clones and lacks some. There are 25,000 to 30,000 clones in the sample; about 70% occur only once, and around 34% lies in the top ten. This chain joins TRBV4-1 and TRBJ2-2; TRBD2 matches at 7 bases. The sequenced material came from blood. This sequence originates from a person in their fifties with breast cancer. CDR3 amino acids: CASSRGRVTGELFF. In DNA, the CDR3 is TGCGCCAGCAGCCGGGGGAGGGTCACCGGGGAGCTGTTTTTT.